This record concerns one T cell receptor (beta chain) sequence. No antigen is known for it. Base-call qualities are not available, and no considerably larger clone is one nucleotide away. This sample is part of a study of response to subunit inactivated influenza vaccine (dated by TCRdb to the late 2010s). About the study as a whole: Deep quantitative profiling of the T cell receptor repertoire was used in the study to follow responses to a trivalent subunit inactivated influenza vaccine. The paper's findings and limits, for the study overall: It was suggested by the authors that each seasonal influenza vaccination may recruit only a limited number of new T cells.

Libraries were prepared through RT-PCR. Sequencing instrument: Illumina HiSeq 2500. Using fastp trimming at Q25 and MiXCR clonotype assembly, TCRdb reanalyzed the public sequencing data and kept in-frame beta chains. Entries are consolidated by CDR3 protein sequence, retaining the most common genes and DNA. Within this sample are fewer than 700,000 distinct CDR3 sequences, with roughly 13% of them counted one time only. The ten top clones hold around 13% of the sample. Per the publication, the time point label means: 45 days after influenza vaccine administration. The CDR3, cysteine through phenylalanine, is 15 amino acids long. The CDR3 DNA has 45 bases and is translated from base 1. V loses 0 bases of germline sequence and J loses 3 bases, and the interval between the two ends is 11 bases. CDR1 and CDR2 were assigned from the germline V gene as MGHRA and YSYEKL.

The chain employs TRBV4-1 and TRBJ1-1; the D gene assignment is ambiguous. The input for sequencing was PBMCs from blood, taken 35 to 45 days after vaccination. The clonotype originates from a man aged 45 to 65 who received an inactivated influenza vaccine. Donor details come from another sample of the same person, matched by shared clones. Read as DNA, the sequence is TGCGCCAGCAGCCAAGATCGGGCAGCCTACACTGAAGCTTTCTTT. It specifies CASSQDRAAYTEAFF.